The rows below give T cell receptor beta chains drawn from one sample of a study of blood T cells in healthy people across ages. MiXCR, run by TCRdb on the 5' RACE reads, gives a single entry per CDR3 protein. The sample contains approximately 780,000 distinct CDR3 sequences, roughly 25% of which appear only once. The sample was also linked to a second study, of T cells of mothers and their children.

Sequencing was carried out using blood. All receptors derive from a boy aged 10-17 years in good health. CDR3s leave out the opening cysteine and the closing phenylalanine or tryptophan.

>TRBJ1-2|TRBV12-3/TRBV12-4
ASSLKQASHGYT
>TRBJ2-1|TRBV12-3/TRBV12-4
ASSRTGMGEEQF
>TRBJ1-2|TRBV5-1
ASSPGTGVLYGYT
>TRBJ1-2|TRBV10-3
AISERGDLYGYT
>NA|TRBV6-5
ASRGTGDFNEQF
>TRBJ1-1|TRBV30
AWSGQSNTEAF
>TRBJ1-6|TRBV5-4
ASSWGAGLNNSPLH
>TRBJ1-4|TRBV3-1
ASSQLSSRDRGGEKLF
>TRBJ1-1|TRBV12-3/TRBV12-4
ASIGGYTEAF
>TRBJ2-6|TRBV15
ATSTQGAANVLT
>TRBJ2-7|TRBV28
ASSWVLDEQY
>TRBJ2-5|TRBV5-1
ASSLLPSGGQETQY
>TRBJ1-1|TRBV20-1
SARDEQGGDTQAF
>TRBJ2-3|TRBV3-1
ASSQRLAGPSDTQY
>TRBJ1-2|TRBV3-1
ASSQRGQESGYT
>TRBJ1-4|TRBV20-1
SARVRVGEKLF
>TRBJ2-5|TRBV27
ASSSDGDETQY
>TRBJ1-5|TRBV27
ASSRFRYSNQPQH
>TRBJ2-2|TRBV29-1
SVGEVGELF
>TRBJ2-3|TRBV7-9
ASSLNYGGADTQY
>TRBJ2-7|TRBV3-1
ASSQGTGGLYEQY
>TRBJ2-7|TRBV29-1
SVGQGYSYEQY
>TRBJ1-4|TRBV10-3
AVRDGLRKLF
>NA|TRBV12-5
ASGDRGQDYEQY
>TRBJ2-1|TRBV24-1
ATSDLGGGSYNEQF
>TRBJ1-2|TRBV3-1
ASSQGVQNYGYT
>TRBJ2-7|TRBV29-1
SVLTRPPSGAYEQY
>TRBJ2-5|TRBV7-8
ASSLARLLGTQY
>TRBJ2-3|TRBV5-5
ANSLSGTTDTQY
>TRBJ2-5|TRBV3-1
ASSPFEEQETQY
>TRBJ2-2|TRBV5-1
ASSFRAGRNTGELF
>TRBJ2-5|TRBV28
ASSPTWGQGAGETQY
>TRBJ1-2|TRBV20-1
SARVLRYSQGYGYT
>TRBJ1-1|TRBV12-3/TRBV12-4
ASSDYGFAEAF
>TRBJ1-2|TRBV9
ASSVGSSGGYGYT
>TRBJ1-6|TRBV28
ASRPPGGVGPPLH
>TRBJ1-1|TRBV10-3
ATNLGAHTEAF
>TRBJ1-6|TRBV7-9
ASEEQGSRNSPLH
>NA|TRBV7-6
ASSQRRLAGINEQF
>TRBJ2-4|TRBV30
AWSVWSGTVTKNIQY
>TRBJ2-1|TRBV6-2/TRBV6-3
ASTQGRGGHEQF
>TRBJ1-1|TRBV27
ASSLWKGTEAF
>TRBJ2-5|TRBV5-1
ASSLGPGLAGDLGETQY
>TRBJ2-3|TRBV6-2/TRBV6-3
ASSRVDTQY